One T cell receptor beta chain is described in this entry. The germline V gene has CDR1 PRHDT and CDR2 FYEKMQ (reference sequence). This CDR3 region has 15 residues. V shed 4 bases and J 4 bases; nucleotides not matched to a gene: 5. This sample was taken from a study of T-cell reconstitution after alpha-beta-depleted transplantation in children. For TCRbeta, the library was prepared with unique molecular identifiers. TCRdb ran MiXCR on the PCR reads and lists one entry per CDR3 protein. Among about 360,000 distinct CDR3 sequences, roughly 13% were seen once, and the ten largest hold around 4.5%. The sequencing used PBMCs, collected from the stem cell graft. This sequence joins TRBV13 and TRBJ2-1; 9 positions match TRBD1. The sequence was collected from a human donor who donated a stem cell graft to a child with Fanconi anemia. The CDR3 DNA is TGTGCCAGCAGCTACCGGGACAGGGTTTACAATGAGCAGTTCTTC. Translating it yields CASSYRDRVYNEQFF.